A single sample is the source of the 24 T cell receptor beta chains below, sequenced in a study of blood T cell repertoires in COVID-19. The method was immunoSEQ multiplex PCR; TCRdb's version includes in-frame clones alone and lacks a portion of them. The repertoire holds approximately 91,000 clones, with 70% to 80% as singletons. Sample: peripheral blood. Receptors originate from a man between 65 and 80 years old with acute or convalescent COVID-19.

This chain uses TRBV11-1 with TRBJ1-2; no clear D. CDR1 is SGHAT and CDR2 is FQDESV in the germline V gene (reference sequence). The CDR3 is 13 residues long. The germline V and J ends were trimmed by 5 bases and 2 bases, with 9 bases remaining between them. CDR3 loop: CASSQQLNYGYTF. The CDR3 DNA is TGTGCCAGCAGCCAACAGTTGAACTATGGCTACACCTTC.

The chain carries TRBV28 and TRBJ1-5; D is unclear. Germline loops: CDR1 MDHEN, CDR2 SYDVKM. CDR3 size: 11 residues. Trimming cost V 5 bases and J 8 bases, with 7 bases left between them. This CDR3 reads CASSLEKPQHF. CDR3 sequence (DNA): TGTGCCAGCAGTCTCGAGAAGCCCCAGCATTTT.

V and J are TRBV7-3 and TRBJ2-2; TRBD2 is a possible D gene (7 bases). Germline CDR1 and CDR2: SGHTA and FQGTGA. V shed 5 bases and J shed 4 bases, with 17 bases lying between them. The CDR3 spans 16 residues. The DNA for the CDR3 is TGTGCCAGCAGCCACCCTAGGGGGGGAAGCACCGGGGAGCTGTTTTTT. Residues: CASSHPRGGSTGELFF.

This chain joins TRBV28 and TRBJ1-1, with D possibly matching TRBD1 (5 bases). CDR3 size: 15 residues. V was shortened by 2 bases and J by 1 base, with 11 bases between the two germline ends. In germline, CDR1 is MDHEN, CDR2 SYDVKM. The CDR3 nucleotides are TGTGCCAGCAGTTTACAGCAGGGAAGGAACACTGAAGCTTTCTTT. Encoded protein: CASSLQQGRNTEAFF.

In nucleotides, the CDR3 is TGTGCCAGCAGTATAGGTCGGTATGGCTACACCTTC. Amino acid sequence: CASSIGRYGYTF. The chain is built from TRBV12-3 or TRBV12-4 and TRBJ1-2; no clear D gene. This CDR3 region has 12 residues. Trimming left V 5 bases short and J 5 bases short, with 9 bases between.

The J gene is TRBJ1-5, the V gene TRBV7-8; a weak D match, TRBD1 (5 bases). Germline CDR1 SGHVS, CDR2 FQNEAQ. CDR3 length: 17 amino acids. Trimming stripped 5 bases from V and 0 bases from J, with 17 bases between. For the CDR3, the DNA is TGTGCCAGCAGCCCCAGCGGGGGGTGGGGTAGCAATCAGCCCCAGCATTTT. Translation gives CASSPSGGWGSNQPQHF.

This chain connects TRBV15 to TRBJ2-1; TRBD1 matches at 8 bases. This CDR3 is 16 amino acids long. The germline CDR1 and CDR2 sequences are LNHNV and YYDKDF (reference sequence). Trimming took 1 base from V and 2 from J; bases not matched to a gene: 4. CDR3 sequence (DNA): TGTGCCACCAGCAGAGGGCAGGGGGCTACCTACAATGAGCAGTTCTTC. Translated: CATSRGQGATYNEQFF.

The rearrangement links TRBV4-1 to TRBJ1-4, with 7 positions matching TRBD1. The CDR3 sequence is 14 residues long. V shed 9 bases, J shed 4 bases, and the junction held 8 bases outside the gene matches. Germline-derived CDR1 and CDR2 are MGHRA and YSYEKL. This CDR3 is CASGGDSLNEKLFF. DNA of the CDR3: TGCGCCAGTGGAGGGGACAGCCTTAATGAAAAACTGTTTTTT.

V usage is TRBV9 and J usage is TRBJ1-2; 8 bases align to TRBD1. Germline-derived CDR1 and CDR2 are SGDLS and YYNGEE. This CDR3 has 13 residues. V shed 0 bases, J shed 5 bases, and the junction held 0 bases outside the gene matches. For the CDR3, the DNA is TGTGCCAGCAGCGTAGGACAGGGGTATGGCTACACCTTC. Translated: CASSVGQGYGYTF.

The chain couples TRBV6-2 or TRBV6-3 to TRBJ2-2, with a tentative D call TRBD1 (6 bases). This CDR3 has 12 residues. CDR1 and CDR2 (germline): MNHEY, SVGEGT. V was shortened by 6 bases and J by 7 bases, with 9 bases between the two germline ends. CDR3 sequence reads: CASSIQGGELFF. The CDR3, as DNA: TGTGCCAGCAGCATACAGGGCGGGGAGCTGTTTTTT.

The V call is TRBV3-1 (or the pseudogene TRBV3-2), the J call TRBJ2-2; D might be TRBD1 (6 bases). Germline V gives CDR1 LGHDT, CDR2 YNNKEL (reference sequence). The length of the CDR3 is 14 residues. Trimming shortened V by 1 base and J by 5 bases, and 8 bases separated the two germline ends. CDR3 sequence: CASSQVGGTGELFF. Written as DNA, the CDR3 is TGTGCCAGCAGCCAAGTAGGGGGAACCGGGGAGCTGTTTTTT.

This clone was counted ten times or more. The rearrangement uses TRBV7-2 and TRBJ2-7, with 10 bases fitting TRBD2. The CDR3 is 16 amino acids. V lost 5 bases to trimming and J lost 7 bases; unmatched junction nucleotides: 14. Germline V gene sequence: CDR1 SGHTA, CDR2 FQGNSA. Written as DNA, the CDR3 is TGTGCCAGCAGCCCGAGTGCCCTAGCGGGAGTTGGAGAGCAGTACTTC. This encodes CASSPSALAGVGEQYF.

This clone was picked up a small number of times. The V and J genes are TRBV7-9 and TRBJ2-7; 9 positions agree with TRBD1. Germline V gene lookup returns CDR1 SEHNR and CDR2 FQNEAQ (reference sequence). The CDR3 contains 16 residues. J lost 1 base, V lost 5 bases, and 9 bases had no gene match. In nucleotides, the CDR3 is TGTGCCAGCAGCCCCCACCTCGGGACAGGGTCCTACGAGCAGTACTTC. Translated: CASSPHLGTGSYEQYF.

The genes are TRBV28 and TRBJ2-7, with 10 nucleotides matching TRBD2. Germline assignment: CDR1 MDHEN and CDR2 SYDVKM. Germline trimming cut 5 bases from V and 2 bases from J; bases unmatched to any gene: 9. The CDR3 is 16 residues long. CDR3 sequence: CASSPPPSGGPYEQYF. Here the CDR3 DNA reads TGTGCCAGCAGTCCTCCTCCTAGCGGGGGACCCTACGAGCAGTACTTC.

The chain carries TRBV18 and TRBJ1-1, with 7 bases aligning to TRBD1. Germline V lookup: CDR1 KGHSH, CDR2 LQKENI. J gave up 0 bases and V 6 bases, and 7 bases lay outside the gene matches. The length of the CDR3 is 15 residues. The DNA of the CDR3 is TGTGCCAGCTCCCCGGACAGGAGCATGAACACTGAAGCTTTCTTT. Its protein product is CASSPDRSMNTEAFF.

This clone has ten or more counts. The CDR3 DNA follows: TGTGCCAGCAGCAAACCCAAGTCCTCCCGGGACTGTACCTACGAGCAGTACTTC. Residues: CASSKPKSSRDCTYEQYF. This chain connects TRBV21-1 to TRBJ2-7; TRBD2, as called in the table, went unchecked against the DNA. TRBV21-1 has pseudogene status. This CDR3 comprises 18 residues.

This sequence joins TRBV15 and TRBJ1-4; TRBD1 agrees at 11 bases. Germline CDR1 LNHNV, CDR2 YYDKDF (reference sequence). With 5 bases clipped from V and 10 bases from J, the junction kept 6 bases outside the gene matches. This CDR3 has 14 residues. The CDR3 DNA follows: TGTGCCACCAGCGTCACCGGGACAGGGGGAAAACTGTTTTTT. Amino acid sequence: CATSVTGTGGKLFF.

CDR3 in DNA: TGTGCCAGCAGCTTAAGCGGAGGGAATCGGGTCACCGGGGAGCTGTTTTTT. The encoded protein is CASSLSGGNRVTGELFF. The chain has TRBV5-5 and TRBJ2-2; D is possibly TRBD2 (6 bases). Germline V gives CDR1 SGHKS, CDR2 YYEKEE (reference sequence). This CDR3 is built from 17 residues. The ends were cut back, 2 bases at V and 4 bases at J, with 18 bases in the middle.

CDR3 in amino acids: CASSTPSSYEQYF. Here the CDR3 DNA reads TGCGCCAGCAGCACCCCGAGCTCCTACGAGCAGTACTTC. The chain is built from TRBV5-1 and TRBJ2-7; unclear D gene. The CDR3 has 13 amino acids. The germline V gene encodes CDR1 SGHRS and CDR2 YFSETQ. The ends were cut back, 4 bases at V and 0 bases at J, with 8 bases in the middle.

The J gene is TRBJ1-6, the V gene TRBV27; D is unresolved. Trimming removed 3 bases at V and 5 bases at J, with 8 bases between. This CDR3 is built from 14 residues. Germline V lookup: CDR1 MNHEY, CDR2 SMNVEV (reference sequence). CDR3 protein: CASSFAGDNSPLHF. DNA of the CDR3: TGTGCCAGCAGTTTTGCCGGGGATAATTCACCCCTCCACTTT.

CDR3 in amino acids: CASSLGLRNTGELFF. The CDR3, as DNA: TGTGCCAGCAGCTTGGGACTAAGGAACACCGGGGAGCTGTTTTTT. The chain joins TRBV5-4 to TRBJ2-2; D is perhaps TRBD2 (5 bases). V lost 0 bases to trimming and J lost 1 base, with 7 bases between them. The length of the CDR3 is 15 residues. CDR1 SGHNT and CDR2 YYREEE come from the germline V gene (reference sequence).

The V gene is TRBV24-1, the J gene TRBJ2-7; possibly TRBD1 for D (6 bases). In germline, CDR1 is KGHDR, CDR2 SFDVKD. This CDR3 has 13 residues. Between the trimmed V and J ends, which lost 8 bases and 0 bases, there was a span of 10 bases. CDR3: CATKQGDSYEQYF. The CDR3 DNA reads TGTGCCACCAAACAGGGTGACTCCTACGAGCAGTACTTC.

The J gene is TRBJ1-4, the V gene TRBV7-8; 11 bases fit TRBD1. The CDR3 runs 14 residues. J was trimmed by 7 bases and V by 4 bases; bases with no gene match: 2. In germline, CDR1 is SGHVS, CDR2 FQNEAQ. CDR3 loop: CASSSDRGREKLFF. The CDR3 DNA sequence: TGTGCCAGCAGCTCGGACAGGGGGCGTGAAAAACTGTTTTTT. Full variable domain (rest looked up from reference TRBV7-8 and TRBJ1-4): GAGVSQSPRYKVAKRGQDVALRCDPISGHVSLFWYQQALGQGPEFLTYFQNEAQLDKSGLPSDRFFAERPEGSVSTLKIQRTQQEDSAVYLCASSSDRGREKLFFGSGTQLSVL.

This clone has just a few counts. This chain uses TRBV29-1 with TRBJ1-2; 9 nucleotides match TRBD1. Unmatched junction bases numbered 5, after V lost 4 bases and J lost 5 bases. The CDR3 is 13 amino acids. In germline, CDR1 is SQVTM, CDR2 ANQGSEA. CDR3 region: CSVGTGEMYGYTF. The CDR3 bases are TGCAGCGTTGGGACAGGGGAGATGTATGGCTACACCTTC.